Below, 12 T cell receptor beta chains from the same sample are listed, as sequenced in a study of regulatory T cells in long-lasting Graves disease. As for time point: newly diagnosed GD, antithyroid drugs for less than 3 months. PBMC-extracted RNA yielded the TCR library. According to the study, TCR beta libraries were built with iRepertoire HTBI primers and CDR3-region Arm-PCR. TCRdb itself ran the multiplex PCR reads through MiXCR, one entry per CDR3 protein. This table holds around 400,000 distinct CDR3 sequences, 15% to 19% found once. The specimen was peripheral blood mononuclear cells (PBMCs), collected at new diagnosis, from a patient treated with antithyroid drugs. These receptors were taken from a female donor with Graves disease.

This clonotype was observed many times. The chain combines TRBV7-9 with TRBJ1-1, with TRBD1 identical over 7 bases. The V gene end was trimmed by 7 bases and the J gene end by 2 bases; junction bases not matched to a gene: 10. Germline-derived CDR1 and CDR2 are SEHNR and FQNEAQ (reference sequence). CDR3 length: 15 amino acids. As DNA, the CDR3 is TGTGCCAGCATAGTAGGGGGCCACTTTAACACTGAAGCTTTCTTT. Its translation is CASIVGGHFNTEAFF.

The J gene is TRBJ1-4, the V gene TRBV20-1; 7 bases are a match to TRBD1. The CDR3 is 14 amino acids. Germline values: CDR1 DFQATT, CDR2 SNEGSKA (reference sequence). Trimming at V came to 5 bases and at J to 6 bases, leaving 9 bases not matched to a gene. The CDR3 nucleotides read TGCAGTGCTGCTCTGACAGGGCCGTATGAAAAACTGTTTTTT. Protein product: CSAALTGPYEKLFF.

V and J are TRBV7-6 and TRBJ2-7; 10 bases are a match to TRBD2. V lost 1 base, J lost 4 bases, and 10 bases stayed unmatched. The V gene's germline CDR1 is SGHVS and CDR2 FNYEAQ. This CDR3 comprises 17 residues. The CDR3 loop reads CASSLDRAGGKAYEQYF. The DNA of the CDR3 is TGTGCCAGCAGCTTAGATCGAGCGGGAGGGAAAGCGTACGAGCAGTACTTC. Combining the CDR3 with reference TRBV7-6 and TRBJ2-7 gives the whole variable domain GAGVSQSPRYKVTKRGQDVALRCDPISGHVSLYWYRQALGQGPEFLTYFNYEAQQDKSGLPNDRFSAERPEGSISTLTIQRTEQRDSAMYRCASSLDRAGGKAYEQYFGPGTRLTVT.

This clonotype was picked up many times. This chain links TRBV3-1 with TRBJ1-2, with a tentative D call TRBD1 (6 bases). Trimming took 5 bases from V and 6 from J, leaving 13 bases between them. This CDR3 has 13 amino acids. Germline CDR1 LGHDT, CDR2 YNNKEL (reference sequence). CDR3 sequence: CASSSGHSDGYTF. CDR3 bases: TGTGCCAGCAGCTCGGGACATTCGGATGGCTACACCTTC.

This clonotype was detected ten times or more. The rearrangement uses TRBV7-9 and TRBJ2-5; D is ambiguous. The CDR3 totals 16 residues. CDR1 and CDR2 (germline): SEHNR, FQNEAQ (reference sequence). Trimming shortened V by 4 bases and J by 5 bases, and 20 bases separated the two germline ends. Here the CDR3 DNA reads TGTGCCAGCAGCTCTAGGGTTGGTGAAGCCTGGGAGACCCAGTACTTC. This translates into CASSSRVGEAWETQYF. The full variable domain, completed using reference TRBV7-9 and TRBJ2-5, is DTGVSQNPRHKITKRGQNVTFRCDPISEHNRLYWYRQTLGQGPEFLTYFQNEAQLEKSRLLSDRFSAERPKGSFSTLEIQRTEQGDSAMYLCASSSRVGEAWETQYFGPGTRLLVL.

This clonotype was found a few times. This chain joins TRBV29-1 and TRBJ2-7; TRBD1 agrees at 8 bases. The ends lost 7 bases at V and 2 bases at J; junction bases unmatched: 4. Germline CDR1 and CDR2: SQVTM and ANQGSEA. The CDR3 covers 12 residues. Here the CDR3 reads CSGGQDAYEQYF. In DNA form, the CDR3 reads TGCAGCGGGGGACAGGACGCCTACGAGCAGTACTTC.

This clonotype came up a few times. CDR3 region: CASSETGGSGNTIYF. Here the CDR3 DNA reads TGTGCCAGCAGCGAGACAGGAGGGTCTGGAAACACCATATATTTT. The chain recombines TRBV9 with TRBJ1-3; the D gene is possibly TRBD1 (6 bases). Germline CDR1 and CDR2: SGDLS and YYNGEE. This CDR3 has 15 residues. V was cut by 3 bases and J by 1 base, with 11 bases left in between.

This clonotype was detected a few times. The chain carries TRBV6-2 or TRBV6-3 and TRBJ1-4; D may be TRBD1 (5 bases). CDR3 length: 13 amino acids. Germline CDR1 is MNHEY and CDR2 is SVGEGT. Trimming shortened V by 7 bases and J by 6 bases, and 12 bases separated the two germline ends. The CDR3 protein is CASTGGNDEKLFF. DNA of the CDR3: TGTGCCAGCACCGGGGGTAATGATGAAAAACTGTTTTTT.

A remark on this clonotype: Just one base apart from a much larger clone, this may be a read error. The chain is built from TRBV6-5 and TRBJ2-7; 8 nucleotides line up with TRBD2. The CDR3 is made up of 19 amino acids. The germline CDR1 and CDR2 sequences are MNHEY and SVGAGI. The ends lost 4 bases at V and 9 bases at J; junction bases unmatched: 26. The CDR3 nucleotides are TGTGCCAGCAGTTTATCCCTACCCGGGAAGCGGGAGAAGATGCGCGGGCAGTACTTC. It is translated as CASSLSLPGKREKMRGQYF.

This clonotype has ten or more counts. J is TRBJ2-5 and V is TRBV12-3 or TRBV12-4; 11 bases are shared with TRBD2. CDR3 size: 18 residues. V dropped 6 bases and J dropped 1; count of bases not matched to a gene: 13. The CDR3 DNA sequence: TGTGCCAGCAGCCCCTACCAAACTAGCGGGGGAGCCCAAGAGACCCAGTACTTC. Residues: CASSPYQTSGGAQETQYF.

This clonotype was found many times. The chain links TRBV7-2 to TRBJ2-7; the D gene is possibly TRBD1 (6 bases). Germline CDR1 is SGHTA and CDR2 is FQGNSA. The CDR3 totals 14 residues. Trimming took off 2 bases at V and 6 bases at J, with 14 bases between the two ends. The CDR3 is CASSLQGPTSEQYF. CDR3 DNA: TGTGCCAGCAGCTTACAGGGGCCAACAAGCGAGCAGTACTTC.

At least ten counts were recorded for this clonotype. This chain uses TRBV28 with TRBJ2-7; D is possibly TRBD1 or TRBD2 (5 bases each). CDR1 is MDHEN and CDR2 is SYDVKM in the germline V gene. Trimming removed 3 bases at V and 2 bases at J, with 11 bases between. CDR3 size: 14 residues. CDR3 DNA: TGTGCCAGCAGTTTTTTGGGGGACCCCTACGAGCAGTACTTC. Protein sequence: CASSFLGDPYEQYF.